Presented here are 32 T cell receptor beta chains from one specimen sequenced in a study of beta chain features in type 1 diabetes. The study, taken as a whole, reports: People with Type 1 diabetes carried modestly yet significantly shorter TCRB CDR3s in all four CD4+ subsets.

These receptors lack a known antigen. Every isolated RNA sample was fully reverse transcribed, so sequencing captured expressed TCRB transcripts. Assay: immunoSEQ multiplex PCR; the TCRdb copy retains only in-frame clones and omits some. The data hold about 740,000 clones, with 10% to 15% observed a single time. The sample taken for sequencing was naive CD4+ T cells from blood. These receptor sequences come from a man between 18 and 35 years old with type 1 diabetes.

A few counts support this clone. This chain joins TRBV9 and TRBJ1-6, with 10 positions matching TRBD1. Germline V gene lookup returns CDR1 SGDLS and CDR2 YYNGEE. J was trimmed by 0 bases and V by 0 bases; bases with no gene match: 0. CDR3 length: 17 amino acids. CDR3: CASSVGTGGSYNSPLHF. CDR3 sequence (DNA): TGTGCCAGCAGCGTAGGGACAGGGGGCTCCTATAATTCACCCCTCCACTTT.

V is TRBV30 and J is TRBJ2-3; weak D call: TRBD1 (6 bases). Trimming took off 3 bases at V and 0 bases at J, with 19 bases between the two ends. This CDR3 is built from 17 residues. CDR1 GTSNPN and CDR2 SVGIG come from the germline V gene (reference sequence). The CDR3 DNA is TGTGCCTGGAGCGAAAGCCCCGGGACATCGAGCACAGATACGCAGTATTTT. Its translation is CAWSESPGTSSTDTQYF.

This sequence joins TRBV28 and TRBJ1-5; D perhaps matches TRBD1 (6 bases). Trimming removed 7 bases from V and 2 bases from J, with 18 bases in between. The CDR3 extends over 16 amino acids. Germline loops: CDR1 MDHEN, CDR2 SYDVKM. CDR3 sequence reads: CASTIIQGGGNQPQHF. DNA for the CDR3: TGTGCCAGCACCATCATACAGGGTGGCGGCAATCAGCCCCAGCATTTT.

The table lists this clone with a few counts. The J gene is TRBJ2-7, the V gene TRBV9, with 8 nucleotides matching TRBD1. V shed 3 bases and J 4 bases; nucleotides not matched to a gene: 6. This CDR3 region has 14 residues. CDR1 and CDR2 from the germline V gene are SGDLS and YYNGEE. The CDR3 region is CASSAEQGDYEQYF. The CDR3 DNA follows: TGTGCCAGCAGCGCGGAACAGGGGGATTACGAGCAGTACTTC. Full variable domain (remainder filled in from reference TRBV9 and TRBJ2-7): DSGVTQTPKHLITATGQRVTLRCSPRSGDLSVYWYQQSLDQGLQFLIQYYNGEERAKGNILERFSAQQFPDLHSELNLSSLELGDSALYFCASSAEQGDYEQYFGPGTRLTVT.

The rearrangement uses TRBV19 and TRBJ2-3; 7 bases are a match to TRBD1. The trim removed 5 bases at V and 4 bases at J, leaving 3 bases unmatched. Germline V gene sequence: CDR1 LNHDA, CDR2 SQIVND (reference sequence). The CDR3 length is 13 residues. Here the CDR3 DNA reads TGTGCCAGTAGTCACCAGGGGGCAGATACGCAGTATTTT. It translates to CASSHQGADTQYF.

The chain is built from TRBV10-3 and TRBJ2-5; 9 nucleotides line up with TRBD1. Germline V gives CDR1 ENHRY, CDR2 SYGVKD. V shed 10 bases and J 5 bases; nucleotides not matched to a gene: 8. The CDR3 has 13 amino acids. The CDR3 nucleotides read TGTGCCACCACAGGGGGCTTGGGGGAGACCCAGTACTTC. Translation: CATTGGLGETQYF.

CDR3 residues: CALETGTANEQYF. The CDR3 DNA reads TGTGCCCTCGAAACCGGGACAGCGAACGAGCAGTACTTC. V usage is TRBV30 and J usage is TRBJ2-7; 7 nucleotides line up with TRBD1. The V segment lost 8 bases and the J segment 5 bases; nucleotides outside the gene matches: 12. The CDR3 has 13 residues. Germline V gene sequence: CDR1 GTSNPN, CDR2 SVGIG (reference sequence).

This clone was seen a handful of times. V and J are TRBV28 and TRBJ2-5; 9 bases line up with TRBD1. CDR3 length: 13 residues. CDR1 MDHEN and CDR2 SYDVKM come from the germline V gene. The V and J ends lost 7 bases and 3 bases, in that order; junction bases with no gene match: 3. The chain's CDR3 is CASNRQGEETQYF. The CDR3 coding sequence is TGTGCCAGCAATCGACAGGGGGAAGAGACCCAGTACTTC.

The chain has TRBV6-1 and TRBJ2-1; TRBD1 matches at 7 bases. V was pared by 5 bases and J by 5 bases, with 6 bases of the junction left unmatched. The CDR3 contains 14 residues. Germline lookup yields CDR1 MNHNS and CDR2 SASEGT. CDR3 protein: CASSPGQRDNEQFF. DNA of the CDR3: TGTGCCAGCAGTCCGGGACAGCGAGACAATGAGCAGTTCTTC.

The table lists this clone with a few counts. This chain connects TRBV27 to TRBJ1-6; D may be TRBD1 (5 bases). In germline, CDR1 is MNHEY, CDR2 SMNVEV (reference sequence). The CDR3 consists of 15 residues. Trimming removed 2 bases at V and 6 bases at J, with 11 bases between. The CDR3 here is CASSLRAGPNSPLHF. CDR3 coding DNA: TGTGCCAGCAGTTTAAGGGCAGGGCCTAATTCACCCCTCCACTTT.

This clone has only a few counts. V usage is TRBV6-5 and J usage is TRBJ2-3; D is tentatively TRBD1 or TRBD2 (5 bases each). This CDR3 has 14 amino acids. Trimming cost V 5 bases and J 6 bases, with 15 bases left between them. From germline, CDR1 is MNHEY and CDR2 SVGAGI. In DNA form, the CDR3 reads TGTGCCAGCAGTCGGGGCTCCCAAGGGGATACGCAGTATTTT. It specifies CASSRGSQGDTQYF.

The CDR3 nucleotides read TGTGCCACCGCGACAGGGGGCGGGGAGACCCAGTACTTC. This encodes CATATGGGETQYF. The chain links TRBV7-2 to TRBJ2-5; 10 nucleotides match TRBD1. Per germline, CDR1 SGHTA and CDR2 FQGNSA. V was pared by 10 bases and J by 5 bases, with 7 bases of the junction left unmatched. The length of the CDR3 is 13 residues.

The chain couples TRBV28 to TRBJ2-7, with 7 bases lining up with TRBD1. The CDR3 loop spans 15 amino acids. V lost 4 bases and J lost 0; bases outside the gene matches: 6. Germline CDR1 and CDR2: MDHEN and SYDVKM. The chain's CDR3 is CASSYGTVSSYEQYF. The CDR3 bases are TGTGCCAGCAGTTACGGGACAGTTAGCTCCTACGAGCAGTACTTC.

This chain connects TRBV7-6 to TRBJ2-1; 8 bases map to TRBD2. Germline V gives CDR1 SGHVS, CDR2 FNYEAQ. This CDR3 is 16 amino acids long. The V and J ends lost 5 bases and 7 bases, in that order; junction bases with no gene match: 13. The CDR3 coding sequence is TGTGCCAGCAGCCCGTCTGGGGCGGGGGGAGAGAATGAGCAGTTCTTC. Translated: CASSPSGAGGENEQFF.

The chain joins TRBV25-1 to TRBJ1-5; D uncertain. Germline V gives CDR1 MGHDK, CDR2 SYGVNS. The CDR3 totals 14 residues. The V end lost 3 bases, the J end lost 1 base, and 7 bases lay between the germline ends. The CDR3 region has the DNA TGTGCCAGCAGTGATCAAGACAGCAATCAGCCCCAGCATTTT. As protein: CASSDQDSNQPQHF.

This clone was seen a few times. The rearrangement joins TRBV25-1 to TRBJ1-6; D is unresolved. The CDR3 spans 16 residues. V was pared by 3 bases and J by 7 bases, with 16 bases between. Germline V CDR1 and CDR2: MGHDK, SYGVNS. CDR3 nucleotides: TGTGCCAGCAGTGAGGGATTTTGGCGGAACAATTCACCCCTCCACTTT. Translated: CASSEGFWRNNSPLHF.

This clone was counted only a few times. The chain couples TRBV7-9 to TRBJ1-1; D remains unclear. This CDR3 spans 14 amino acids. Germline CDR1 SEHNR, CDR2 FQNEAQ (reference sequence). Trimming pared 10 bases from V and 0 bases from J, leaving 15 bases between. The CDR3 loop is CATEGTLMNTEAFF. CDR3 coding DNA: TGTGCCACGGAGGGTACCCTTATGAACACTGAAGCTTTCTTT.

The J gene is TRBJ1-5, the V gene TRBV4-1; tentative D call: TRBD1 (5 bases). Trimming removed 0 bases at V and 6 bases at J, with 9 bases between. Germline loops: CDR1 MGHRA, CDR2 YSYEKL. The CDR3 totals 14 residues. DNA for the CDR3: TGCGCCAGCAGCCAAGATTCAGGGACTCAGCCCCAGCATTTT. The encoded protein is CASSQDSGTQPQHF.

The chain carries TRBV7-2 and TRBJ1-2, with D tentatively TRBD1 (5 bases). The CDR3 is made up of 14 amino acids. Deletions cut 2 bases from V and 2 bases from J, with 9 bases between. Per the germline V gene, CDR1 is SGHTA and CDR2 is FQGNSA. The CDR3 reads CASSLFGANYGYTF. CDR3 coding DNA: TGTGCCAGCAGCTTATTCGGGGCGAACTATGGCTACACCTTC.

Remarks on this clone: Other DNA sequences within the sample encode an identical CDR3. The V call is TRBV30, the J call TRBJ1-2; possible D gene TRBD1, 5 bases. CDR1 GTSNPN and CDR2 SVGIG come from the germline V gene (reference sequence). V was cut by 2 bases and J by 3 bases, with 10 bases left in between. The CDR3 sequence is 13 residues long. CDR3 amino acids: CAWSPGGDYGYTF. For the CDR3, the DNA is TGTGCCTGGAGTCCTGGGGGGGACTATGGCTACACCTTC.

The rearrangement joins TRBV10-2 to TRBJ1-6, with D unclear. This CDR3 region has 14 residues. Trimming left V 3 bases short and J 5 bases short, with 8 bases between. CDR1 WSHSY and CDR2 SAAADI come from the germline V gene. As DNA, the CDR3 is TGCGCCAGCAGTGACCGGACCCATAATTCACCCCTCCACTTT. Amino acid sequence: CASSDRTHNSPLHF.

The chain carries TRBV7-3 and TRBJ1-1; maybe TRBD1 (5 bases). The CDR3 sequence is 14 residues long. The germline CDR1 and CDR2 sequences are SGHTA and FQGTGA. Deletions cut 5 bases from V and 4 bases from J, with 14 bases between. The CDR3 protein is CASSPSLGVTEAFF. The CDR3 bases are TGTGCCAGCAGCCCCTCACTGGGGGTCACTGAAGCTTTCTTT.

The genes are TRBV11-2 and TRBJ2-3; D remains unclear. Trimming pared 0 bases from V and 0 bases from J, leaving 7 bases between. Germline V CDR1 and CDR2: SGHAT, FQNNGV. CDR3 length: 15 residues. CDR3 sequence: CASSLEGFSTDTQYF. The CDR3 region has the DNA TGTGCCAGCAGCTTAGAAGGTTTCAGCACAGATACGCAGTATTTT.

V usage is TRBV9 and J usage is TRBJ2-1; 8 bases are shared with TRBD1. Germline-derived CDR1 and CDR2 are SGDLS and YYNGEE. The CDR3 has 13 residues. J gave up 15 bases and V 1 base, and 9 bases lay outside the gene matches. The CDR3 DNA reads as TGTGCCAGCAGCGTAACGGACAGGGTAGGGCCGTTCTTC. This gives the protein CASSVTDRVGPFF.

The chain has TRBV18 and TRBJ1-4, with D unresolved. The CDR3 totals 13 residues. CDR1 is KGHSH and CDR2 is LQKENI in the germline V gene. V was pared by 2 bases and J by 2 bases, with 3 bases between. CDR3 nucleotide sequence: TGTGCCAGCTCACCATACACTAATGAAAAACTGTTTTTT. It codes for CASSPYTNEKLFF.

This clone was counted a few times. The V and J genes are TRBV2 and TRBJ1-1, with D unclear. The V and J ends lost 0 bases and 11 bases respectively, with 28 bases between them. The CDR3 runs to 18 residues. Germline V gives CDR1 SNHLY, CDR2 FYNNEI. CDR3 protein: CASSEALLPNAPRFGAFF. CDR3 sequence (DNA): TGTGCCAGCAGTGAAGCGCTTTTACCCAACGCCCCCCGGTTCGGGGCTTTCTTT. Together with reference TRBV2 and TRBJ1-1, the CDR3 gives the full variable domain: EPEVTQTPSHQVTQMGQEVILRCVPISNHLYFYWYRQILGQKVEFLVSFYNNEISEKSEIFDDQFSVERPDGSNFTLKIRSTKLEDSAMYFCASSEALLPNAPRFGAFFGQGTRLTVV.

The V call is TRBV27, the J call TRBJ1-1, with D tentatively TRBD1 (6 bases). Germline values: CDR1 MNHEY, CDR2 SMNVEV (reference sequence). This CDR3 region has 14 residues. V shed 9 bases and J shed 5 bases, with 19 bases lying between them. In DNA form, the CDR3 reads TGTGCCAGTCAACCGACAAGGGGGGAAACTGAAGCTTTCTTT. Its translation is CASQPTRGETEAFF.

This clone has a handful of counts. The gene calls are TRBV20-1 and TRBJ1-2; D not certain. The V and J ends lost 0 bases and 8 bases respectively, with 4 bases between them. CDR1 is DFQATT, CDR2 SNEGSKA, per germline (reference sequence). The CDR3 is 10 amino acids. This chain's CDR3 is CSAREQGYTF. The CDR3 bases are TGCAGTGCTAGAGAACAAGGCTACACCTTC.

The chain links TRBV7-8 to TRBJ2-3, with TRBD2 matching 9 bases. V shed 6 bases and J 5 bases; nucleotides not matched to a gene: 15. Germline V gives CDR1 SGHVS, CDR2 FQNEAQ. CDR3 length: 17 residues. The CDR3 sequence: CASRQPRLAGPRDTQYF. For the CDR3, the DNA is TGTGCCAGCAGGCAACCTCGGCTAGCGGGGCCCAGAGATACGCAGTATTTT.

The chain couples TRBV6-5 to TRBJ2-7; D uncertain. Germline values: CDR1 MNHEY, CDR2 SVGAGI. V lost 5 bases and J 3 bases, leaving 17 bases between the germline ends. The CDR3 sequence is 15 residues long. The DNA for the CDR3 is TGTGCCAGCAGTAGAAGCCCCGAAGTGGTCTACGAGCAGTACTTC. Translating gives CASSRSPEVVYEQYF.

The genes are TRBV6-5 and TRBJ2-2; no reliable D call. V lost 5 bases and J 0 bases, leaving 10 bases between the germline ends. This CDR3 is built from 15 residues. CDR1 and CDR2 (germline): MNHEY, SVGAGI. CDR3: CASSRTETNTGELFF. The CDR3, as DNA: TGTGCCAGCAGTCGGACCGAAACGAACACCGGGGAGCTGTTTTTT.

The V and J genes are TRBV12-5 and TRBJ2-3; 8 bases line up with TRBD1. Germline assignment: CDR1 LGHNT and CDR2 FRNRAP. CDR3 length: 18 residues. After removal of 2 bases from V and 4 bases from J, the junction contained 14 bases not matched to a gene. The CDR3 loop reads CASGLTPKQGDKPDTQYF. CDR3 nucleotide sequence: TGTGCTAGTGGTTTGACCCCAAAACAGGGGGACAAACCAGATACGCAGTATTTT.